The clone carrying this T cell receptor beta chain was seen more than once but under ten times. Its antigen is not identified. This sample was included in a study of early T cells in non-severe SARS-CoV-2 infection. Points from the study as a whole: Private and CD4 specificities were missed by VDJdb matching, which favored anti-spike CD8 responses.

The CDR3 covers 16 residues. The germline CDR1 and CDR2 sequences are MGHRA and YSYEKL. Trimming left V 2 bases short and J 3 bases short, with 14 bases between. The protocol attached unique molecular identifiers to individual cDNA molecules. TCRdb itself ran the 5' RACE reads through MiXCR, one entry per CDR3 protein. The repertoire holds roughly 75,000 distinct CDR3 sequences, with 16% as singletons. The TCR sequence derives from an adult who was a healthcare worker with PCR-confirmed SARS-CoV-2 infection or an uninfected control (not recorded which). The chain combines TRBV4-1 with TRBJ2-1, with D tentatively TRBD2 (5 bases). The sample consisted of whole blood. The CDR3 here is CASSQPEVGGYNEQFF. The CDR3 bases are TGCGCCAGCAGCCAACCCGAAGTAGGAGGCTACAATGAGCAGTTCTTC.